This T cell receptor beta chain was retrieved from a study of CD8 T cells and mutated HIV epitopes (dated by TCRdb to the early 2020s). About the investigation overall: Among the chronically infected subjects, every one except a single subject was naive to antiretroviral therapy. The epitopes were TL10, KY11, RF10 and TY8. The cohort comprised seven chronically and four acutely HIV-infected subjects. Single-cell TCR alpha/beta chains were sequenced from CD8+ T cells specific for the non-adapted (NAE) and adapted (AE) forms of four HIV Nef epitopes. The same epitope was not tested in every subject, and RF10 alone was examined in both acute and chronic HIV infection. Out of the approximately 170 subjects screened, just a subset fulfilled the criteria needed for sorting epitope-specific T cells. Overall study outcomes, separate from this receptor: Only cells that had both an alpha and a beta chain were included, and some wells contained multiple alpha and beta chain CDR3s. Clonality of dual tetramer+ cells was higher in chronic subjects than in acute subjects (mean difference around 0.31), although the study did not have enough power to detect a significant difference. Single-reactive CD8+ T cells were observed only in acutely infected subjects, suggesting that clonal selection possibly occurs between acute and chronic infection. In chronic infection, the CD8+ TCR repertoires recognising the NAE and AE forms appeared to overlap almost completely, indicating largely cross-reactive clonotypes. The main limitations acknowledged were the small number of subjects and the diversity of their clinical presentations.

The library was obtained by single-cell sequencing. To generate single-cell cDNA, a method adapted from Smart-seq2 and MARS-Seq was used, relying on oligo-dT primers carrying well-specific UMIs and on KAPA HiFi for the first-round PCR. Pooled first-round products underwent nested PCR with template-switch oligo forward primers and barcoded reverse primers specific to the TCR alpha and beta chains. The products were purified with AMPure XP, indexed with TruSeq adapters, and then quantified with the KAPA Universal qPCR Library Quantification Kit. An Illumina MiSeq running 2x300 bp paired-end chemistry was used to sequence the TCR libraries. From the authors' description of their analysis: After quality filtering, reads were demultiplexed to their wells, mapped onto the TCRA and TCRB loci, and assigned to clonotypes using MiXCR, with analysis then done in VGAS. A modified version of the VDJfasta platform was used to deconvolute the TCR data. Analysis of CDR3 overlap between plates ruled out large-scale cross-plate contamination. Clonality was computed as one minus the ratio of unique productive CDR3s to total productive CDR3s. The public sequencing data were trimmed at Q25 with fastp and processed into clonotypes with MiXCR by TCRdb, which kept only in-frame beta chains. Every distinct CDR3 protein forms one entry, paired with its most common genes and DNA. The V and J calls were not made by the authors but by TCRdb's processing. The sample table lists around 590 distinct CDR3 sequences, 46% of them with a count of one. The ten largest make up about 71% of the sample.

By how much of the sample it makes up, this clonotype is medium-sized (0.01 to 0.1%). This receptor's antigen is unknown. Base qualities were left out, and no much larger clone turns up one base away. The time point label, as the study defines it: sampled during chronic HIV-1 infection. Peptide stimulation included anti-CD28 and anti-CD49d co-stimulation, and activated CD8+ T cells were sorted as CD69+CD137+. KY11-specific CD8+ T cells were identified only by peptide stimulation because HLA class I tetramers were unavailable for this epitope. PBMCs were stimulated overnight for about 18 hours with NAE or AE peptide at 1 ug/mL to obtain activated CD8+ T cells. Ficoll density gradient separation was used to isolate peripheral blood mononuclear cells from leukapheresis or whole blood, after which the cells were cryopreserved. A BD FACS Aria III was used to sort single CD8+ T cells into 96-well plates that contained lysis buffer.

There are 12 amino acids in the CDR3, from cysteine to phenylalanine inclusive. Only the CDR3 region is kept as DNA, spanning 36 bases read in frame from base 1. A distance of 10 bases separates the germline ends of V and J, which lose 3 bases and 8 bases respectively. Based on the germline V gene, the CDR1 and CDR2 sequences are SGHAT and FQNNGV. The material was CD8+ T cells from blood cultured with a non-adapted viral peptide, obtained during chronic HIV-1 infection. The cell subset or site label here, explained by the study, means: CD69+CD137+ cells after non-adapted KY11 peptide stimulation. The sequence joins TRBV11-2 to TRBJ1-2, with no reliable assignment of the D segment. The receptor comes from a woman between 18 and 30 years old with HIV-1 infection. In nucleotides, the sequence is TGTGCCAGCAGCTTTCTGGGCGAGGGCTACACCTTC. Its translation is CASSFLGEGYTF.